The 30 T cell receptor beta chains given below trace back to one sample, sequenced in a study of cytomegalovirus exposure and HLA in healthy donors. Primers for the PCR totalled 60 Vbeta and 13 Jbeta. TCRdb's table, derived via immunoSEQ multiplex PCR, lists solely in-frame clones and lacks some. Among under 120,000 clones listed, roughly 69% were seen once. Sequencing input: PBMCs. The receptors were gathered from a man younger than 40 in good health and CMV-seropositive.

This clone was detected only a few times. The V and J genes are TRBV19 and TRBJ2-7; a weak D match, TRBD2 (5 bases). V was pared by 5 bases and J by 4 bases, with 6 bases between. CDR3 length: 11 amino acids. In germline, CDR1 is LNHDA, CDR2 SQIVND (reference sequence). The CDR3 DNA follows: TGTGCCAGTAGTCCGGGGTACGAGCAGTACTTC. Translating gives CASSPGYEQYF.

This chain uses TRBV6-5 with TRBJ1-2, with unresolved D. Germline V gene data show CDR1 as MNHEY and CDR2 as SVGAGI. The CDR3 sequence is 12 residues long. The V end was cut by 2 bases, the J end by 6 bases, with 7 bases between. CDR3 in amino acids: CASSYVADGYTF. The CDR3 DNA sequence: TGTGCCAGCAGTTACGTGGCAGATGGCTACACCTTC.

V is TRBV18 and J is TRBJ2-5; D possibly corresponds to TRBD2 (5 bases). V lost 3 bases, J lost 1 base, and 9 bases lay in between. Germline loops: CDR1 KGHSH, CDR2 LQKENI. The CDR3 runs to 14 residues. The CDR3 is CASSPTSGQETQYF. The CDR3 DNA sequence: TGTGCCAGCTCACCCACAAGCGGCCAAGAGACCCAGTACTTC.

The chain carries TRBV18 and TRBJ1-6, with 7 bases lining up with TRBD1. Trimming cost V 4 bases and J 8 bases; bases outside gene matches: 5. CDR1 and CDR2 (germline): KGHSH, LQKENI. This CDR3 has 14 residues. The CDR3 is CASSQGAWDSPLHF. The DNA for the CDR3 is TGTGCCAGCTCACAGGGGGCGTGGGATTCACCCCTCCACTTT.

This chain's CDR3 is CASSHQGGETQYF. The CDR3 DNA sequence: TGCGCCAGCAGCCACCAGGGGGGAGAGACCCAGTACTTC. The chain has TRBV4-1 and TRBJ2-5, with D possibly being TRBD1 (7 bases). CDR1 and CDR2 (germline): MGHRA, YSYEKL. The CDR3 totals 13 residues. The V gene lost 3 bases and the J gene lost 4 bases, with 9 bases spanning the gap.

A remark on this clone: One junction end disagrees with the germline gene, perhaps due to a read error. J is TRBJ1-2 and V is TRBV7-7; possible D gene TRBD1, 5 bases. The CDR3 spans 14 residues. Germline V lookup: CDR1 SSHAT, CDR2 FNYEAQ (reference sequence). The DNA of the CDR3 is TGTGCTAGCAGCTTCCCCAGGGCGTGGGTTGGCTACACCTTC. This gives the protein CASSFPRAWVGYTF.

This clone was observed a handful of times. The chain carries TRBV27 and TRBJ2-1, with 7 bases matching TRBD2. Germline loops: CDR1 MNHEY, CDR2 SMNVEV (reference sequence). V was clipped by 0 bases and J by 2 bases; unmatched bases: 1. The CDR3 runs to 15 residues. CDR3 DNA: TGTGCCAGCAGTTTATCCAGCGGGGCCTACAATGAGCAGTTCTTC. Amino acids: CASSLSSGAYNEQFF.

The V and J genes are TRBV19 and TRBJ1-2; possible D gene TRBD1, 6 bases. Germline V CDR1 and CDR2: LNHDA, SQIVND (reference sequence). The CDR3 sequence is 15 residues long. The V gene lost 6 bases and the J gene lost 0 bases, with 14 bases spanning the gap. CDR3 region: CASSTWDKANYGYTF. CDR3 sequence (DNA): TGTGCCAGTAGCACGTGGGACAAAGCTAACTATGGCTACACCTTC.

In this sample, this clone turned up once. The chain has TRBV5-4 and TRBJ2-3, with D possibly being TRBD1 (5 bases). Between the trimmed V and J ends, which lost 0 bases and 2 bases, there was a span of 10 bases. Looked up from germline, CDR1 is SGHNT and CDR2 is YYREEE (reference sequence). This CDR3 has 15 amino acids. The CDR3 nucleotides are TGTGCCAGCAGCTTGGTGGCAGGGATCACAGATACGCAGTATTTT. Encoded protein: CASSLVAGITDTQYF.

The V gene is TRBV4-1, the J gene TRBJ1-1; 7 nucleotides match TRBD1. The CDR3 contains 16 residues. The germline V gene has CDR1 MGHRA and CDR2 YSYEKL. Trimming took 4 bases from V and 3 from J; bases not matched to a gene: 11. The CDR3 bases are TGCGCCAGCAGCCCCAAAGAGGGGGCGCGGTACACTGAAGCTTTCTTT. Translating it yields CASSPKEGARYTEAFF.

The rearrangement links TRBV19 to TRBJ1-1; 10 bases line up with TRBD1. The CDR3 is 15 residues long. Germline assignment: CDR1 LNHDA and CDR2 SQIVND (reference sequence). The junction had 10 bases not matched to a gene; V was cut back by 9 bases and J by 3 bases. CDR3 loop: CASEPRTGGDTEAFF. In nucleotides, the CDR3 is TGTGCCAGCGAACCCCGGACAGGGGGAGACACTGAAGCTTTCTTT.

The V call is TRBV4-1, the J call TRBJ1-6; no firm D call. The germline V gene encodes CDR1 MGHRA and CDR2 YSYEKL. The CDR3 has 15 amino acids. V was clipped by 6 bases and J by 6 bases, with 15 bases between them. This CDR3 is CASSPGYSSNSPLHF. CDR3 coding DNA: TGCGCCAGCAGTCCAGGATACAGTAGTAATTCACCCCTCCACTTT.

CDR3 nucleotides: TGTGCCAGCAGCACTCGAACTAATATGGTGGCGCAGTATTTT. This translates into CASSTRTNMVAQYF. This chain joins TRBV7-8 and TRBJ2-3, with unresolved D. CDR1 and CDR2 from the germline V gene are SGHVS and FQNEAQ. The CDR3 has 14 residues. V lost 5 bases and J 10 bases, leaving 19 bases between the germline ends. The variable domain in full, completed from reference TRBV7-8 and TRBJ2-3, reads GAGVSQSPRYKVAKRGQDVALRCDPISGHVSLFWYQQALGQGPEFLTYFQNEAQLDKSGLPSDRFFAERPEGSVSTLKIQRTQQEDSAVYLCASSTRTNMVAQYFGPGTRLTVL.

This chain joins TRBV15 and TRBJ1-4; TRBD1 matches at 9 bases. CDR3 length: 16 amino acids. Germline values: CDR1 LNHNV, CDR2 YYDKDF (reference sequence). The V and J ends lost 4 bases and 6 bases, in that order; junction bases with no gene match: 9. This chain's CDR3 is CATSTYRGLSDEKLFF. CDR3 coding DNA: TGTGCCACCAGCACCTACAGGGGGCTAAGCGATGAAAAACTGTTTTTT.

The chain couples TRBV25-1 to TRBJ2-7, with D perhaps matching TRBD2 (7 bases). This CDR3 has 11 amino acids. Trimming left V 8 bases short and J 7 bases short, with 12 bases between. Germline CDR1 and CDR2: MGHDK and SYGVNS. CDR3 region: CASLGGGEQYF. The CDR3 region has the DNA TGTGCCAGCTTGGGAGGGGGGGAGCAGTACTTC.

This clone was seen a few times. The chain has TRBV29-1 and TRBJ2-7, with 7 bases lining up with TRBD1. Germline V gives CDR1 SQVTM, CDR2 ANQGSEA. The ends lost 4 bases at V and 6 bases at J; junction bases unmatched: 9. The CDR3 covers 13 residues. The CDR3 sequence: CSVGGQSLSEQYF. CDR3 coding DNA: TGCAGCGTTGGGGGACAGTCCCTCTCCGAGCAGTACTTC.

The chain joins TRBV5-4 to TRBJ2-7, with 10 bases matching TRBD1. The V gene's germline CDR1 is SGHNT and CDR2 YYREEE (reference sequence). The V gene end was trimmed by 4 bases and the J gene end by 3 bases; junction bases not matched to a gene: 4. The CDR3 sequence is 14 residues long. This chain's CDR3 is CASSPGQGGYEQYF. The CDR3 DNA follows: TGTGCCAGCAGCCCTGGACAGGGGGGCTACGAGCAGTACTTC.

This rearrangement joins TRBV6-1 to TRBJ2-7; tentatively, D is TRBD2 (5 bases). Trimming left V 3 bases short and J 3 bases short, with 12 bases between. The CDR3 totals 14 residues. The germline V gene has CDR1 MNHNS and CDR2 SASEGT. DNA of the CDR3: TGTGCCAGCAGTGACCCGTGGACTCTCTACGAGCAGTACTTC. Protein product: CASSDPWTLYEQYF.

This clone qualifies as medium-sized. The chain employs TRBV5-6 and TRBJ1-1; the D gene is possibly TRBD1 (5 bases). The V end lost 4 bases, the J end lost 6 bases, and 13 bases lay between the germline ends. Germline lookup yields CDR1 SGHDT and CDR2 YYEEEE. The CDR3 loop spans 13 amino acids. CDR3 amino acids: CASSPPGGAEAFF. The DNA for the CDR3 is TGTGCCAGCAGCCCACCCGGGGGTGCTGAAGCTTTCTTT.

This clone was counted only a few times. The chain joins TRBV18 to TRBJ1-1; 7 bases match TRBD1. CDR3 length: 17 amino acids. CDR1 and CDR2 (germline): KGHSH, LQKENI. Losses at the gene ends were 3 bases for V and 3 bases for J; bases not matched to a gene: 13. The chain's CDR3 is CASSPQRARGADTEAFF. CDR3 nucleotide sequence: TGTGCCAGCTCACCGCAAAGAGCCAGGGGGGCGGACACTGAAGCTTTCTTT.

The chain carries TRBV27 and TRBJ1-4, with 8 nucleotides matching TRBD1. With 7 bases clipped from V and 3 bases from J, the junction kept 13 bases outside the gene matches. Germline CDR1 and CDR2: MNHEY and SMNVEV (reference sequence). The CDR3 totals 17 residues. The CDR3 reads CASKVYTQGAPNEKLFF. CDR3 nucleotide sequence: TGTGCCAGCAAAGTTTATACGCAGGGGGCGCCTAATGAAAAACTGTTTTTT.

The gene calls are TRBV6-5 and TRBJ2-5; 11 bases map to TRBD1. Germline lookup yields CDR1 MNHEY and CDR2 SVGAGI. With V trimmed by 6 bases and J by 5 bases, 5 bases remained unmatched. The CDR3 runs to 14 residues. The CDR3 DNA reads TGTGCCAGCAGCGGACAGGGGGCTGTTGAGACCCAGTACTTC. Amino acid sequence: CASSGQGAVETQYF.

V is TRBV9 and J is TRBJ2-4; D perhaps matches TRBD1 (5 bases). V lost 0 bases and J lost 4, with 11 bases in between. The CDR3 has 15 residues. Germline CDR1 and CDR2: SGDLS and YYNGEE. The CDR3 region is CASSVGQAGKNIQYF. CDR3 nucleotides: TGTGCCAGCAGCGTAGGTCAGGCAGGGAAAAACATTCAGTACTTC.

The chain uses TRBV6-6 and TRBJ1-1; TRBD1 agrees at 10 bases. V trimming: 4 bases; J trimming: 6 bases; junction bases outside the gene matches: 8. The CDR3 covers 15 residues. CDR1 is MNHNY and CDR2 is SVGAGI in the germline V gene (reference sequence). The CDR3: CASSSTGTGVPEAFF. CDR3 sequence (DNA): TGTGCCAGCAGTTCCACCGGGACAGGGGTCCCTGAAGCTTTCTTT.

V and J are TRBV5-1 and TRBJ2-5; unclear D gene. V was cut by 5 bases and J by 2 bases, with 10 bases left in between. The CDR3 covers 13 residues. Germline loops: CDR1 SGHRS, CDR2 YFSETQ. The CDR3 sequence is CASRRTGQETQYF. In nucleotides, the CDR3 is TGCGCCAGCAGGCGAACGGGTCAAGAGACCCAGTACTTC.

The V call is TRBV6-6, the J call TRBJ1-3; tentatively, D is TRBD1 (5 bases). V was pared by 8 bases and J by 3 bases, with 17 bases between. The CDR3 is 15 residues long. Germline loops: CDR1 MNHNY, CDR2 SVGAGI (reference sequence). In DNA form, the CDR3 reads TGTGCCAGCGACCTGGGAGGGACGTTTGGAAACACCATATATTTT. This sequence encodes CASDLGGTFGNTIYF.

This clone was detected a few times. The chain carries TRBV6-5 and TRBJ2-7, with 8 bases aligning to TRBD2. With V trimmed by 7 bases and J by 3 bases, 8 bases remained unmatched. This CDR3 spans 14 amino acids. Germline CDR1 MNHEY, CDR2 SVGAGI. CDR3: CASTGAGEVYEQYF. The CDR3 nucleotides read TGTGCCAGCACGGGAGCGGGGGAGGTCTACGAGCAGTACTTC.

This rearrangement joins TRBV21-1 to TRBJ2-5; TRBD2 is taken as the D call from the table, unchecked against the DNA. TRBV21-1 represents a pseudogene. The CDR3 extends over 15 amino acids. DNA for the CDR3: TGTGCCAGCACCCGGGACTCAAGGGGGGGAGAGACCCAGTACTTC. This translates into CASTRDSRGGETQYF.

This clone was counted a single time. J is TRBJ2-3 and V is TRBV11-3; D unclear. Per the germline V gene, CDR1 is SGHNT and CDR2 is YENEEA. The CDR3 has 14 residues. Deletions cut 2 bases from V and 0 bases from J, with 6 bases between. The DNA of the CDR3 is TGTGCCAGCAGCTTAAAAGCTAGCACAGATACGCAGTATTTT. Translated: CASSLKASTDTQYF.

This clone was recorded a few times. The chain employs TRBV19 and TRBJ1-4, with 9 bases matching TRBD1. With V trimmed by 6 bases and J by 8 bases, 7 bases remained unmatched. CDR1 is LNHDA, CDR2 SQIVND, per germline (reference sequence). The CDR3 runs 14 residues. CDR3: CASSPGQGVEKLFF. The CDR3 bases are TGTGCCAGTAGCCCGGGACAGGGTGTGGAAAAACTGTTTTTT.